What follows are 23 T cell receptor beta chains derived from one specimen sequenced in a study of radiotherapy plus CTLA-4 blockade in lung cancer. Libraries were prepared by immunoSEQ multiplex PCR; TCRdb keeps only in-frame clonotypes and omits some of them. The table records tens of thousands of clones, 85% of them present only once. The specimen comprised peripheral blood, sampled from a patient treated with radiotherapy plus ipilimumab. These receptors all stem from a human donor with non-small cell lung cancer who had stable disease on radiotherapy plus ipilimumab.

The chain employs TRBV5-1 and TRBJ2-7; 10 bases are shared with TRBD2. Losses at the gene ends were 3 bases for V and 4 bases for J; bases not matched to a gene: 7. The CDR3 consists of 15 residues. Germline V gene lookup returns CDR1 SGHRS and CDR2 YFSETQ. CDR3 region: CASSWTSGSIYEQYF. The CDR3 bases are TGCGCCAGCAGCTGGACTAGCGGATCAATTTACGAGCAGTACTTC.

This chain links TRBV7-9 with TRBJ2-7; 10 bases align to TRBD2. V lost 5 bases, J lost 5 bases, and 6 bases stayed unmatched. Per germline, CDR1 SEHNR and CDR2 FQNEAQ (reference sequence). The CDR3 is made up of 14 amino acids. The CDR3 loop reads CASSLGGLANEQYF. The CDR3 coding sequence is TGTGCCAGCAGCCTGGGGGGACTAGCGAACGAGCAGTACTTC.

The J gene is TRBJ1-1, the V gene TRBV4-1; TRBD1 matches at 11 bases. Germline V CDR1 and CDR2: MGHRA, YSYEKL. J gave up 4 bases and V 4 bases, and 11 bases lay outside the gene matches. CDR3 length: 17 amino acids. DNA of the CDR3: TGCGCCAGCAGCCGCAAGGGACAGGGGGGCTGGATCACTGAAGCTTTCTTT. Translated: CASSRKGQGGWITEAFF.

The rearrangement links TRBV15 to TRBJ2-4; TRBD2 matches 8 bases. The germline V gene has CDR1 LNHNV and CDR2 YYDKDF (reference sequence). The J segment lost 6 bases and the V segment lost 0 bases, leaving 22 bases of the junction unmatched. The CDR3 length is 21 residues. In nucleotides, the CDR3 is TGTGCCACCAGCAGAGATTTGGCACCCCTCTTTCGGGAGGGCCGGGGAAACATTCAGTACTTC. Encoded protein: CATSRDLAPLFREGRGNIQYF. Full variable domain (outside the CDR3, taken from reference TRBV15 and TRBJ2-4): DAMVIQNPRYQVTQFGKPVTLSCSQTLNHNVMYWYQQKSSQAPKLLFHYYDKDFNNEADTPDNFQSRRPNTSFCFLDIRSPGLGDTAMYLCATSRDLAPLFREGRGNIQYFGAGTRLSVL.

V gene TRBV7-9 combines with J gene TRBJ1-5; 7 nucleotides align to TRBD1. Per germline, CDR1 SEHNR and CDR2 FQNEAQ (reference sequence). The CDR3 has 15 residues. J was trimmed by 6 bases and V by 5 bases; bases with no gene match: 10. The CDR3 sequence is CASSTATGSSQPQHF. CDR3 bases: TGTGCCAGCAGCACCGCGACAGGGTCGTCTCAGCCCCAGCATTTT.

This chain joins TRBV28 and TRBJ1-2; TRBD1 matches at 10 bases. The CDR3 spans 15 residues. CDR1 is MDHEN and CDR2 is SYDVKM in the germline V gene. The junction had 2 bases not matched to a gene; V was cut back by 2 bases and J by 2 bases. This chain's CDR3 is CASSLGGQGNYGYTF. In DNA form, the CDR3 reads TGTGCCAGCAGTTTAGGGGGACAGGGGAACTATGGCTACACCTTC.

The chain joins TRBV10-3 to TRBJ1-3, with 8 bases matching TRBD1. CDR1 is ENHRY and CDR2 is SYGVKD in the germline V gene. The CDR3 runs 15 residues. V was clipped by 7 bases and J by 3 bases; unmatched bases: 8. In DNA form, the CDR3 reads TGTGCCATCACTACCGGGACAGGTAGTGGAAACACCATATATTTT. Translation gives CAITTGTGSGNTIYF.

This chain uses TRBV30 with TRBJ2-5; 13 bases align to TRBD2. The CDR3 extends over 17 amino acids. Germline V CDR1 and CDR2: GTSNPN, SVGIG (reference sequence). The V and J ends lost 2 bases and 4 bases, in that order; junction bases with no gene match: 10. The CDR3 spells CAWSPPLWTSGRETQYF. For the CDR3, the DNA is TGTGCCTGGAGTCCTCCCCTGTGGACTAGCGGGAGAGAGACCCAGTACTTC.

The chain links TRBV9 to TRBJ2-5; TRBD1 agrees at 7 bases. CDR1 is SGDLS, CDR2 YYNGEE, per germline. V trimming: 4 bases; J trimming: 4 bases; junction bases outside the gene matches: 10. The CDR3 covers 15 residues. CDR3 nucleotide sequence: TGTGCCAGCAGCTCTCGGACAGGAGAGGGAGAGACCCAGTACTTC. It codes for CASSSRTGEGETQYF.

This rearrangement joins TRBV9 to TRBJ1-3, with D unresolved. Germline assignment: CDR1 SGDLS and CDR2 YYNGEE. The CDR3 is 14 residues long. The V end lost 0 bases, the J end lost 8 bases, and 12 bases lay between the germline ends. The CDR3 loop reads CASSVGIKADTIYF. DNA for the CDR3: TGTGCCAGCAGCGTAGGTATAAAGGCGGACACCATATATTTT.

The CDR3 region is CASSQRTGLNTEAFF. The CDR3 DNA is TGTGCCAGCAGCCAAAGGACAGGGCTCAACACTGAAGCTTTCTTT. The chain combines TRBV6-5 with TRBJ1-1; 8 nucleotides match TRBD1. CDR3 length: 15 residues. Germline values: CDR1 MNHEY, CDR2 SVGAGI. V was clipped by 6 bases and J by 2 bases; unmatched bases: 8.

The rearrangement links TRBV5-1 to TRBJ2-3; 7 bases match TRBD1. The CDR3 is 18 residues long. Looked up from germline, CDR1 is SGHRS and CDR2 is YFSETQ. V lost 3 bases and J lost 3; bases outside the gene matches: 16. The CDR3 loop reads CASSSLGEQGMWTDTQYF. Here the CDR3 DNA reads TGCGCCAGCAGCTCACTCGGTGAACAGGGGATGTGGACAGATACGCAGTATTTT. Supplemented by reference TRBV5-1 and TRBJ2-3, the full variable domain reads KAGVTQTPRYLIKTRGQQVTLSCSPISGHRSVSWYQQTPGQGLQFLFEYFSETQRNKGNFPGRFSGRQFSNSRSEMNVSTLELGDSALYLCASSSLGEQGMWTDTQYFGPGTRLTVL.

The chain combines TRBV9 with TRBJ1-1; 8 nucleotides line up with TRBD1. Per the germline V gene, CDR1 is SGDLS and CDR2 is YYNGEE. CDR3 size: 16 residues. After removal of 3 bases from V and 5 bases from J, the junction contained 12 bases not matched to a gene. The CDR3: CASSAEALTGETEAFF. CDR3 nucleotides: TGTGCCAGCAGCGCCGAAGCCCTGACAGGGGAAACTGAAGCTTTCTTT.

This clone was seen more than once but under ten times. J is TRBJ1-5 and V is TRBV5-8; 7 bases fit TRBD1. The CDR3 length is 15 residues. Germline CDR1 reads SGHTS; CDR2 reads YDEGEE. Trimming cost V 5 bases and J 8 bases; bases outside gene matches: 13. The CDR3 spells CASRMTGSGEKPQHF. CDR3 in DNA: TGTGCCAGCAGGATGACAGGGTCAGGTGAGAAGCCCCAGCATTTT.

This chain connects TRBV27 to TRBJ2-7; perhaps TRBD1 as D (5 bases). This CDR3 is built from 14 residues. Trimming cost V 3 bases and J 0 bases, with 9 bases left between them. Germline CDR1 MNHEY, CDR2 SMNVEV (reference sequence). CDR3 amino acids: CASSLRQFSYEQYF. The CDR3 bases are TGTGCCAGCAGTTTGCGACAGTTCTCCTACGAGCAGTACTTC.

The chain has TRBV19 and TRBJ1-1, with a possible D match to TRBD1 (5 bases). Trimming cost V 6 bases and J 0 bases, with 8 bases left between them. This CDR3 has 13 residues. Germline CDR1 and CDR2: LNHDA and SQIVND (reference sequence). The CDR3 protein is CASSGGMNTEAFF. The CDR3 DNA sequence: TGTGCCAGTAGCGGGGGTATGAACACTGAAGCTTTCTTT.

This sequence joins TRBV27 and TRBJ2-7; the D is unclear. The V gene's germline CDR1 is MNHEY and CDR2 SMNVEV (reference sequence). Trimming took off 2 bases at V and 3 bases at J, with 8 bases between the two ends. The CDR3 length is 13 residues. CDR3 nucleotide sequence: TGTGCCAGCAGTTTAAACGGCGGCTACGAGCAGTACTTC. Translation gives CASSLNGGYEQYF.

The chain carries TRBV19 and TRBJ2-1; 10 bases fit TRBD2. Losses at the gene ends were 3 bases for V and 7 bases for J; bases not matched to a gene: 6. CDR1 is LNHDA and CDR2 is SQIVND in the germline V gene (reference sequence). The CDR3 sequence is 15 residues long. The CDR3 nucleotides are TGTGCCAGTAGTATGGCTAGCGGGAGCATTAATGAGCAGTTCTTC. Protein product: CASSMASGSINEQFF.

The V and J genes are TRBV27 and TRBJ1-1, with D hard to call. This CDR3 region has 14 residues. Germline V CDR1 and CDR2: MNHEY, SMNVEV (reference sequence). Trimming left V 1 base short and J 1 base short, with 7 bases between. This CDR3 reads CASSLFRGNTEAFF. CDR3 nucleotide sequence: TGTGCCAGCAGTTTATTTCGGGGGAACACTGAAGCTTTCTTT.

The chain carries TRBV10-3 and TRBJ2-3; a weak D match, TRBD2 (5 bases). This CDR3 has 12 amino acids. Germline loops: CDR1 ENHRY, CDR2 SYGVKD. V was pared by 6 bases and J by 6 bases, with 10 bases between. CDR3 in DNA: TGTGCCATCAGAGGACTGACGGATACGCAGTATTTT. It specifies CAIRGLTDTQYF.

The rearrangement joins TRBV6-1 to TRBJ1-5; a possible D gene is TRBD1 (5 bases). The CDR3 loop spans 16 amino acids. Germline V CDR1 and CDR2: MNHNS, SASEGT. Deletions cut 3 bases from V and 6 bases from J, with 18 bases between. CDR3 region: CASSERAGGRGQPQHF. CDR3 in DNA: TGTGCCAGCAGTGAGAGGGCGGGGGGGAGGGGTCAGCCCCAGCATTTT.

The chain links TRBV28 to TRBJ1-6; no firm D call. The CDR3 is 14 residues long. V was trimmed by 4 bases and J by 7 bases, leaving 11 bases between them. Per germline, CDR1 MDHEN and CDR2 SYDVKM. The CDR3: CASSWAERNSPLHF. The CDR3, as DNA: TGTGCCAGCAGTTGGGCAGAGCGGAATTCACCCCTCCACTTT.

CDR3 residues: CASSQGTSGSYEQYF. CDR3 in DNA: TGTGCCAGCAGCCAAGGGACTAGCGGGAGCTACGAGCAGTACTTC. The rearrangement links TRBV7-9 to TRBJ2-7; 14 bases fit TRBD2. The CDR3 totals 15 residues. V shed 5 bases, J shed 3 bases, and the junction held 3 bases outside the gene matches. Germline values: CDR1 SEHNR, CDR2 FQNEAQ (reference sequence).